This passage covers 21 T cell receptor beta chains from one sample sequenced in a study of blood T cell repertoires in COVID-19. Measured with immunoSEQ multiplex PCR; TCRdb has only the in-frame clones, and not every one. This table has about 160,000 clones, 85% appearing once. The sequencing sample was made of peripheral blood. The receptors come from a man aged 35 to 55 with acute or convalescent COVID-19.

The chain recombines TRBV25-1 with TRBJ2-2; D is possibly TRBD2 (6 bases). The germline gives CDR1 MGHDK, CDR2 SYGVNS. The CDR3 runs 16 residues. V lost 1 base to trimming and J lost 0 bases, with 9 bases between them. CDR3: CASSESPGANTGELFF. The CDR3 region has the DNA TGTGCCAGCAGTGAATCCCCGGGGGCGAACACCGGGGAGCTGTTTTTT.

The V gene is TRBV28, the J gene TRBJ2-3; perhaps TRBD2 as D (6 bases). Deletions cut 6 bases from V and 4 bases from J, with 14 bases between. The CDR3 loop spans 14 amino acids. The V gene's germline CDR1 is MDHEN and CDR2 SYDVKM. CDR3 in amino acids: CASSPPGDADTQYF. In DNA form, the CDR3 reads TGTGCCAGCAGCCCCCCGGGGGACGCAGATACGCAGTATTTT. Variable domain in full (rest from reference TRBV28 and TRBJ2-3): DVKVTQSSRYLVKRTGEKVFLECVQDMDHENMFWYRQDPGLGLRLIYFSYDVKMKEKGDIPEGYSVSREKKERFSLILESASTNQTSMYLCASSPPGDADTQYFGPGTRLTVL.

CDR3 sequence (DNA): TGCGCCAGCAGCCAAGAAGTTTCTGAGGGCTATGGCTACACCTTC. Translating it yields CASSQEVSEGYGYTF. The gene calls are TRBV4-1 and TRBJ1-2; D call uncertain. The CDR3 contains 15 residues. The V and J ends lost 0 bases and 4 bases respectively, with 12 bases between them. Germline loops: CDR1 MGHRA, CDR2 YSYEKL.

The chain combines TRBV6-2 or TRBV6-3 with TRBJ1-5, with D unresolved. This CDR3 region has 12 residues. Germline V gene sequence: CDR1 MNHEY, CDR2 SVGEGT. Trimming removed 5 bases at V and 5 bases at J, with 7 bases between. The CDR3 nucleotides are TGTGCCAGCAGTCCCATGTATCAGCCCCAGCATTTT. This sequence encodes CASSPMYQPQHF.

This clone was seen a few times. V is TRBV28 and J is TRBJ2-1; the D gene is possibly TRBD2 (6 bases). The V gene lost 7 bases and the J gene lost 4 bases, with 20 bases spanning the gap. Germline CDR1 MDHEN, CDR2 SYDVKM. This CDR3 has 16 residues. DNA for the CDR3: TGTGCCAGCACCAAAAATCGGGCAGGGACTTACAATGAGCAGTTCTTC. Its protein product is CASTKNRAGTYNEQFF.

The rearrangement joins TRBV5-1 to TRBJ2-6; D may be TRBD1 (5 bases). V was shortened by 4 bases and J by 0 bases, with 8 bases between the two germline ends. CDR1 and CDR2 from the germline V gene are SGHRS and YFSETQ. CDR3 length: 15 residues. The CDR3, as DNA: TGCGCCAGCAGCCGACAGACCTCTGGGGCCAACGTCCTGACTTTC. Residues: CASSRQTSGANVLTF.

The sample holds one count of this clone. The chain recombines TRBV18 with TRBJ1-6, with a tentative D call TRBD1 (5 bases). This CDR3 has 15 residues. Per the germline V gene, CDR1 is KGHSH and CDR2 is LQKENI. The ends were cut back, 2 bases at V and 8 bases at J, with 13 bases in the middle. Here the CDR3 reads CASSPFQGQDSPLHF. For the CDR3, the DNA is TGTGCCAGCTCACCATTCCAGGGTCAGGATTCACCCCTCCACTTT.

V usage is TRBV9 and J usage is TRBJ2-2; a possible D gene is TRBD2 (6 bases). The germline V and J ends were trimmed by 7 bases and 5 bases, with 15 bases remaining between them. This CDR3 comprises 14 residues. Germline V gives CDR1 SGDLS, CDR2 YYNGEE. The CDR3 nucleotides read TGTGCCAGCTCCCTAGACGGGGGTACCGGGGAGCTGTTTTTT. Translated: CASSLDGGTGELFF.

This chain joins TRBV6-2 or TRBV6-3 and TRBJ1-2, with a tentative D call TRBD1 (5 bases). Deletions cut 4 bases from V and 10 bases from J, with 10 bases between. CDR3 length equals 11 residues. The germline V gene has CDR1 MNHEY and CDR2 SVGEGT. CDR3 DNA sequence: TGTGCCAGCAGTTCCAGGGCCCCCTACACCTTC. Amino acids: CASSSRAPYTF.

The chain couples TRBV18 to TRBJ2-1; TRBD2 agrees at 7 bases. The CDR3 length is 14 residues. From germline, CDR1 is KGHSH and CDR2 LQKENI. Trimming at V came to 4 bases and at J to 3 bases, leaving 3 bases not matched to a gene. CDR3 protein: CASSQRDYYNEQFF. DNA of the CDR3: TGTGCCAGCTCACAACGGGACTACTACAATGAGCAGTTCTTC. Looking up the rest from reference TRBV18 and TRBJ2-1 gives the full variable domain: NAGVMQNPRHLVRRRGQEARLRCSPMKGHSHVYWYRQLPEEGLKFMVYLQKENIIDESGMPKERFSAEFPKEGPSILRIQQVVRGDSAAYFCASSQRDYYNEQFFGPGTRLTVL.

There are a few counts of this clone. This sequence joins TRBV19 and TRBJ2-1; D might be TRBD1 (6 bases). The CDR3 has 15 residues. From germline, CDR1 is LNHDA and CDR2 SQIVND (reference sequence). V shed 5 bases and J shed 8 bases, with 19 bases lying between them. The DNA of the CDR3 is TGTGCCAGTAGTCTCACAGGGAGAGGCGTATATGAGCAGTTCTTC. Its protein is CASSLTGRGVYEQFF.

The chain uses TRBV6-1 and TRBJ1-3; tentative D call: TRBD1 (5 bases). Trimming left V 2 bases short and J 3 bases short, with 14 bases between. This CDR3 comprises 16 residues. Germline CDR1 and CDR2: MNHNS and SASEGT. The CDR3 loop reads CASSEFQGFGGNTIYF. CDR3 in DNA: TGTGCCAGCAGTGAATTCCAGGGTTTCGGTGGAAACACCATATATTTT.

The V and J genes are TRBV7-9 and TRBJ1-1; D perhaps matches TRBD1 (6 bases). Germline values: CDR1 SEHNR, CDR2 FQNEAQ (reference sequence). This CDR3 has 12 amino acids. The germline V and J ends were trimmed by 0 bases and 9 bases, with 8 bases remaining between them. The CDR3 DNA follows: TGTGCCAGCAGCTTAGCGACAGGTAAAGCTTTCTTT. Translating it yields CASSLATGKAFF.

The chain uses TRBV4-3 and TRBJ1-3, with D unclear. Trimming stripped 0 bases from V and 9 bases from J, with 9 bases between. Germline loops: CDR1 LGHNA, CDR2 YSLEER. This CDR3 has 13 amino acids. CDR3 sequence: CASSQEWGGTIYF. The CDR3 coding sequence is TGCGCCAGCAGCCAAGAATGGGGAGGCACCATATATTTT.

The V gene is TRBV18, the J gene TRBJ1-2, with D perhaps matching TRBD1 (6 bases). V gave up 4 bases and J gave up 4 bases, with 10 bases separating them. Germline CDR1 KGHSH, CDR2 LQKENI. The CDR3 totals 13 residues. This chain's CDR3 is CASSREQGYGYTF. The CDR3 DNA follows: TGTGCCAGCTCACGCGAACAGGGCTATGGCTACACCTTC.

This chain uses TRBV5-1 with TRBJ1-1; the D gene is possibly TRBD1 (5 bases). The V end lost 0 bases, the J end lost 3 bases, and 12 bases lay between the germline ends. This CDR3 spans 15 amino acids. Germline CDR1 SGHRS, CDR2 YFSETQ. CDR3 loop: CASSLALGEDTEAFF. CDR3 DNA sequence: TGCGCCAGCAGCTTGGCGCTGGGGGAGGACACTGAAGCTTTCTTT. Full variable domain (remainder filled in from reference TRBV5-1 and TRBJ1-1): KAGVTQTPRYLIKTRGQQVTLSCSPISGHRSVSWYQQTPGQGLQFLFEYFSETQRNKGNFPGRFSGRQFSNSRSEMNVSTLELGDSALYLCASSLALGEDTEAFFGQGTRLTVV.

This sequence joins TRBV7-6 and TRBJ2-5; 8 bases map to TRBD2. From germline, CDR1 is SGHVS and CDR2 FNYEAQ. V shed 3 bases and J 4 bases; nucleotides not matched to a gene: 13. There are 17 residues in the CDR3. CDR3 DNA sequence: TGTGCCAGCAGCTTCCTACCGGGGGGGGGATCTGGAGAGACCCAGTACTTC. This translates into CASSFLPGGGSGETQYF. Supplemented by reference TRBV7-6 and TRBJ2-5, the full variable domain reads GAGVSQSPRYKVTKRGQDVALRCDPISGHVSLYWYRQALGQGPEFLTYFNYEAQQDKSGLPNDRFSAERPEGSISTLTIQRTEQRDSAMYRCASSFLPGGGSGETQYFGPGTRLLVL.

V and J are TRBV25-1 and TRBJ1-1, with no clear D. Trimming removed 4 bases at V and 4 bases at J, with 4 bases between. CDR3 length: 11 residues. Germline V gene lookup returns CDR1 MGHDK and CDR2 SYGVNS. CDR3 sequence: CASSVRTEAFF. In nucleotides, the CDR3 is TGTGCCAGCAGTGTGCGCACTGAAGCTTTCTTT.

The chain recombines TRBV6-1 with TRBJ2-2; maybe TRBD1 (5 bases). Trimming took off 1 base at V and 2 bases at J, with 11 bases between the two ends. This CDR3 region has 16 residues. CDR1 and CDR2 (germline): MNHNS, SASEGT. The CDR3 sequence is CASSEGIGANTGELFF. As DNA, the CDR3 is TGTGCCAGCAGTGAAGGCATAGGGGCCAACACCGGGGAGCTGTTTTTT.

The V gene is TRBV7-6, the J gene TRBJ1-6; maybe TRBD1 (6 bases). V gave up 3 bases and J gave up 0 bases, with 6 bases separating them. There are 15 residues in the CDR3. The germline CDR1 and CDR2 sequences are SGHVS and FNYEAQ. The CDR3 spells CASSLDSSYNSPLHF. The CDR3 DNA sequence: TGTGCCAGCAGCTTGGACAGCTCCTATAATTCACCCCTCCACTTT. Complete variable domain (other parts from reference TRBV7-6 and TRBJ1-6): GAGVSQSPRYKVTKRGQDVALRCDPISGHVSLYWYRQALGQGPEFLTYFNYEAQQDKSGLPNDRFSAERPEGSISTLTIQRTEQRDSAMYRCASSLDSSYNSPLHFGNGTRLTVT.

A single count supports this clone. J is TRBJ2-3 and V is TRBV4-2; 7 nucleotides align to TRBD2. Trimming removed 1 base from V and 1 base from J; junction bases left unmatched: 5. The CDR3 is 16 residues long. Germline CDR1 and CDR2: LGHNA and YNFKEQ. The CDR3 sequence is CASSQGLAGGTDTQYF. For the CDR3, the DNA is TGTGCCAGCAGCCAAGGTCTCGCGGGGGGCACAGATACGCAGTATTTT.